A selection of T cell receptor beta chains follows, all from one sample in a study of STAT3 mutations in large granular lymphocyte leukemia. Here immunoSEQ multiplex PCR was the method, and the copy in TCRdb shows in-frame clones only, minus some. The table has some 13,000 clones, about 90% seen once. Sequences were obtained from PBMCs. The receptors stem from a human donor with T large granular lymphocyte leukemia. Some clones in this sample may be carry-over from other donors' samples. CDR3s include the opening cysteine and the closing phenylalanine or tryptophan. Each record gives: clone size, D gene, J gene, V gene, CDR3 protein, CDR3 DNA. A D gene is named only where the DNA matches it firmly. Size is omitted from some rows. Given values are once, few, many or a class for expanded clones.

NA	TRBD2	TRBJ2-7	TRBV28	CASFPSGSVHEQYF	TGTGCCAGCTTCCCTAGCGGGAGTGTCCACGAGCAGTACTTC
NA	NA	TRBJ1-2	TRBV19	CASRTQNYGYTF	TGTGCCAGCCGAACTCAAAACTATGGCTACACCTTC
once	NA	TRBJ1-5	TRBV7-3	CASSLTGIGNQPQHF	TGTGCCAGCAGCCTTACCGGGATCGGCAATCAGCCCCAGCATTTT
NA	TRBD1	TRBJ1-2	TRBV13	CASSFRQGGDYGYTF	TGTGCCAGCAGCTTTAGACAGGGAGGCGACTATGGCTACACCTTC
NA	NA	TRBJ1-1	TRBV28	CASSLFGGALNTEAFF	TGTGCCAGCAGTTTATTCGGGGGCGCCTTGAACACTGAAGCTTTCTTT
NA	NA	TRBJ1-2	TRBV27	CASSLWAGRGGYTF	TGTGCCAGCAGTTTATGGGCAGGACGAGGCGGGTACACCTTC
NA	NA	TRBJ2-5	TRBV5-4	CASSLGVPRAETQYF	TGTGCCAGCAGCTTGGGGGTCCCCCGCGCGGAGACCCAGTACTTC
NA	NA	TRBJ1-5	TRBV6-5	CASSYSRGHQPQHF	TGTGCCAGCAGTTACTCCCGGGGTCATCAGCCCCAGCATTTT
NA	NA	TRBJ2-2	TRBV7-9	CASSLAYLPNTGELFF	TGTGCCAGCAGCTTAGCGTATCTACCGAACACCGGGGAGCTGTTTTTT
few	TRBD2	TRBJ2-2	TRBV2	CASSERWGGTGELFF	TGTGCCAGCAGTGAAAGGTGGGGAGGGACCGGGGAGCTGTTTTTT
NA	NA	TRBJ2-1	TRBV5-6	CASSKPRQGSRQFF	TGTGCCAGCAGCAAACCGAGGCAGGGGTCAAGGCAGTTCTTC
NA	NA	TRBJ2-3	TRBV27	CASSFGRNTDTQYF	TGTGCCAGCAGTTTTGGGCGGAACACAGATACGCAGTATTTT
NA	NA	TRBJ1-1	TRBV5-1	CASSLAFTGMNTEAFF	TGCGCCAGCAGCTTGGCCTTCACAGGGATGAACACTGAAGCTTTCTTT
NA	NA	TRBJ1-2	TRBV7-9	CASSPSGANYGYTF	TGTGCCAGCAGCCCCTCGGGGGCTAACTATGGCTACACCTTC
NA	TRBD2	TRBJ2-7	TRBV28	CASRGSSGPSSYEQYF	TGTGCCAGCAGGGGTAGTAGCGGGCCAAGCTCCTACGAGCAGTACTTC
NA	NA	TRBJ1-1	TRBV4-2	CASSQDKEGWGTEAFF	TGTGCCAGCAGCCAAGATAAGGAGGGCTGGGGCACTGAAGCTTTCTTT
NA	NA	TRBJ2-7	TRBV28	CASSPLTSAHSYEQYF	TGTGCCAGCAGCCCTTTGACGAGCGCTCACTCCTACGAGCAGTACTTC
NA	TRBD1	TRBJ2-7	TRBV14	CASSQAGTGPYEQYF	TGTGCCAGCAGCCAAGCAGGGACAGGGCCCTACGAGCAGTACTTC
NA	NA	TRBJ1-5	TRBV30	CAWSVSGTNQPQHF	TGTGCCTGGAGTGTTTCCGGAACCAATCAGCCCCAGCATTTT
NA	TRBD1	TRBJ1-5	TRBV18	CASSGQGDNQPQHF	TGTGCCAGCTCAGGACAGGGTGACAATCAGCCCCAGCATTTT
NA	NA	TRBJ2-2	TRBV27	CASSPGRGLTGELFF	TGTGCCAGCTCACCGGGTAGGGGCCTTACCGGGGAGCTGTTTTTT
NA	TRBD2	TRBJ2-1	TRBV5-1	CASSLGGTGGYEQFF	TGCGCCAGCAGCTTGGGCGGTACGGGGGGATATGAGCAGTTCTTC
NA	NA	TRBJ1-2	TRBV4-2	CASSQAPGYGYTF	TGTGCCAGCAGCCAAGCTCCGGGCTATGGCTACACCTTC
NA	NA	TRBJ1-5	TRBV9	CASSVGSVEGQPQHF	TGTGCCAGCAGCGTAGGCTCGGTTGAAGGTCAGCCCCAGCATTTT
NA	NA	TRBJ1-1	TRBV7-9	CASSLVDSGYGTEAFF	TGTGCCAGCAGCTTAGTGGACAGCGGATACGGAACTGAAGCTTTCTTT
NA	NA	TRBJ1-4	TRBV30	CAWTQGYNEKLFF	TGTGCCTGGACCCAGGGATATAATGAAAAACTGTTTTTT
NA	NA	TRBJ1-4	TRBV15	CATSTPSDRDIDEKLFF	TGTGCCACCAGCACTCCAAGCGACCGGGACATCGATGAAAAACTGTTTTTT
NA	NA	TRBJ1-2	TRBV5-6	CASSLGPDLGARGYTF	TGTGCCAGCAGCTTAGGCCCTGATTTGGGGGCGAGGGGCTACACCTTC
NA	NA	TRBJ2-3	TRBV5-1	CASGGWSGGVADTQYF	TGCGCCAGCGGGGGGTGGTCAGGTGGAGTGGCAGATACGCAGTATTTT
NA	NA	TRBJ2-4	TRBV13	CASSRDNRNIQYF	TGTGCCAGCAGCCGGGACAACCGAAACATTCAGTACTTC
once	TRBD1	TRBJ1-2	TRBV6-1	CASIDRGRVGRNYGYTF	TGTGCCAGCATTGACAGGGGGCGCGTGGGTAGAAACTATGGCTACACCTTC
NA	NA	TRBJ1-2	TRBV29-1	CSVEDPAGFGYTF	TGCAGCGTTGAAGATCCGGCAGGGTTCGGCTACACCTTC
NA	NA	TRBJ1-4	TRBV29-1	CSALEATNEKLFF	TGCAGCGCCCTCGAGGCAACTAATGAAAAACTGTTTTTT
NA	NA	TRBJ2-1	TRBV5-4	CASSWNNEQFF	TGTGCCAGCAGCTGGAACAATGAGCAGTTCTTC
NA	NA	TRBJ2-5	TRBV5-6	CASSLEPANQETQYF	TGTGCCAGCAGCTTGGAACCAGCAAACCAAGAGACCCAGTACTTC
NA	NA	TRBJ1-2	TRBV29-1	CSVPSPGGYTF	TGCAGCGTTCCGTCTCCGGGCGGCTACACCTTC
few	NA	TRBJ2-3	TRBV6-1	CASRADRFADTQYF	TGTGCCAGCAGGGCTGACAGGTTTGCAGATACGCAGTATTTT
few	NA	TRBJ2-3	TRBV5-1	CASSLREGDTQYF	TGCGCCAGCAGCTTGAGAGAGGGGGATACGCAGTATTTT
NA	NA	TRBJ2-3	TRBV7-8	CASSSGTDTQYF	TGTGCCAGCAGCTCAGGCACAGATACGCAGTATTTT
NA	NA	TRBJ2-2	TRBV2	CASSIQGNGELFF	TGTGCCAGCAGTATACAGGGAAACGGGGAGCTGTTTTTT
NA	TRBD2	TRBJ2-7	TRBV10-3	CAINRLAGGPHEQYF	TGTGCCATCAATAGACTAGCGGGAGGGCCTCACGAGCAGTACTTC
NA	NA	TRBJ2-5	TRBV4-3	CASSLAAGPQETQYF	TGCGCCAGCAGCCTCGCGGCCGGGCCCCAAGAGACCCAGTACTTC
NA	NA	TRBJ1-5	TRBV5-1	CASSLEGRNQPQHF	TGCGCCAGCAGCTTGGAGGGACGCAATCAGCCCCAGCATTTT
NA	TRBD2	TRBJ2-1	TRBV7-3	CASSPSPQTSGRASFNEQFF	TGTGCCAGCAGCCCAAGTCCCCAGACTAGCGGGAGGGCCTCATTTAATGAGCAGTTCTTC
NA	NA	TRBJ1-1	TRBV5-1	CASSPTPSGTQAFF	TGCGCCAGCAGCCCGACGCCGTCGGGCACTCAAGCTTTCTTT
NA	TRBD1	TRBJ1-2	TRBV28	CASSTGTGVYGYTF	TGTGCCAGCAGTACAGGGACAGGGGTTTACGGCTACACCTTC
NA	TRBD1	TRBJ2-5	TRBV7-7	CASSLDRGRETQYF	TGTGCTAGCAGCTTAGACAGGGGGCGCGAGACCCAGTACTTC
few	TRBD2	TRBJ2-2	TRBV19	CASSGVLAGTGELFF	TGTGCCAGTAGTGGGGTACTAGCGGGCACCGGGGAGCTGTTTTTT
few	TRBD1	TRBJ1-2	TRBV7-9	CASSPGGLGYTF	TGTGCCAGCAGCCCAGGGGGGCTCGGCTACACCTTC
once	TRBD1	TRBJ1-5	TRBV2	CASSPTGGNQPQHF	TGTGCCAGCAGCCCCACAGGGGGCAATCAGCCCCAGCATTTT
NA	NA	TRBJ1-3	TRBV29-1	CSAGGMGNTIYF	TGCAGCGCTGGAGGGATGGGAAACACCATATATTTT